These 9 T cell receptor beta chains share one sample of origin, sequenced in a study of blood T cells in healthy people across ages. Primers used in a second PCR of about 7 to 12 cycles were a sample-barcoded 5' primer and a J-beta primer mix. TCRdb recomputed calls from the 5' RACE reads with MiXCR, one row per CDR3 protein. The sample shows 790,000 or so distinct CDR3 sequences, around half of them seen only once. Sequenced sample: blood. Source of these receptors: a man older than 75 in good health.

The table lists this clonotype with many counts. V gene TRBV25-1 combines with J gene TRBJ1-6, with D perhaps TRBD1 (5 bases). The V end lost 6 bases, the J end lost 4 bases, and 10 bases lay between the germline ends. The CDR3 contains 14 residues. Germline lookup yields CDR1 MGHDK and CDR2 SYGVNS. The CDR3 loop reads CASSKGLYNSPLHF. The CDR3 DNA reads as TGTGCCAGCAGCAAGGGACTGTATAATTCACCCCTCCACTTT.

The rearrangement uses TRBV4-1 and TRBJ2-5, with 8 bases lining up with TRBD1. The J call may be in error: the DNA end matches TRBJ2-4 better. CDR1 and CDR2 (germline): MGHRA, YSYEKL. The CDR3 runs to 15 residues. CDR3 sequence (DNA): TGCGCCAGCAGCCCGGAAGACAGGGGATGGAACATTCAGTACTTC. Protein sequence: CASSPEDRGWNIQYF.

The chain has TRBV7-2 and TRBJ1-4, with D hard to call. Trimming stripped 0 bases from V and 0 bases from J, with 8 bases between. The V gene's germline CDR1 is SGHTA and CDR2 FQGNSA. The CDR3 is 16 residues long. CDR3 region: CASSLASTATNEKLFF. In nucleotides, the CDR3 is TGTGCCAGCAGCTTAGCGTCGACGGCAACTAATGAAAAACTGTTTTTT.

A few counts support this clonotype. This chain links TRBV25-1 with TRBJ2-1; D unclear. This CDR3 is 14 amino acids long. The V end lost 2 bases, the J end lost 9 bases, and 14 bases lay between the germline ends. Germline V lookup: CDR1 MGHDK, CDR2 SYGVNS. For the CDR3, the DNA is TGTGCCAGCAGTGAACGGCTAGAGGTCGGTGAGCAGTTCTTC. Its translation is CASSERLEVGEQFF.

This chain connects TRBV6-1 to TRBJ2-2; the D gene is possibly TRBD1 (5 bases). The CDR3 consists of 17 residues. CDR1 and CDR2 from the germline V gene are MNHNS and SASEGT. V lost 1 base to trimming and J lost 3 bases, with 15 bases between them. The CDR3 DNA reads TGTGCCAGCAGTGAAGAGATGGGGCGTCTAGACACCGGGGAGCTGTTTTTT. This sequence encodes CASSEEMGRLDTGELFF.

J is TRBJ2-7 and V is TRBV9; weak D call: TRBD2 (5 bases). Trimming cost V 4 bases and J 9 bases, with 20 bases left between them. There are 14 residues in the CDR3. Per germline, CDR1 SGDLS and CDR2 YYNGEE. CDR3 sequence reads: CASSPDYTSSTQYF. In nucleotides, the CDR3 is TGTGCCAGCAGCCCCGACTACACAAGTTCGACGCAGTACTTC.

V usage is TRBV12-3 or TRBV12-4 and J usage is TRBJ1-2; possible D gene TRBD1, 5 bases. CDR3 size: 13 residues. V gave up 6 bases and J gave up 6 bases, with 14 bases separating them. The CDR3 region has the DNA TGTGCCAGCAGGCTCGGGGGAATGGATGGCTACACCTTC. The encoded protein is CASRLGGMDGYTF.

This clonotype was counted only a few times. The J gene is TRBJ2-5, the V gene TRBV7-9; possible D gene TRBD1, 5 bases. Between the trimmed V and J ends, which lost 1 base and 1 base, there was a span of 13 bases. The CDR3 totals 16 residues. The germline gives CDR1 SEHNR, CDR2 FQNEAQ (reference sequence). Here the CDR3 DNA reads TGTGCCAGCAGCTTAGGGGCAGGGTCCCCCCAAGAGACCCAGTACTTC. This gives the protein CASSLGAGSPQETQYF.

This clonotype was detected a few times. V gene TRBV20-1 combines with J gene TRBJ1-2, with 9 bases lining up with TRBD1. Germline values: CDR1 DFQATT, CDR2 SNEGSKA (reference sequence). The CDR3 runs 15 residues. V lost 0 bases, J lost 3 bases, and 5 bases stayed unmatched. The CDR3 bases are TGCAGTGCTAGAGACCCGGGACAGGGTGACTATGGCTACACCTTC. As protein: CSARDPGQGDYGYTF.